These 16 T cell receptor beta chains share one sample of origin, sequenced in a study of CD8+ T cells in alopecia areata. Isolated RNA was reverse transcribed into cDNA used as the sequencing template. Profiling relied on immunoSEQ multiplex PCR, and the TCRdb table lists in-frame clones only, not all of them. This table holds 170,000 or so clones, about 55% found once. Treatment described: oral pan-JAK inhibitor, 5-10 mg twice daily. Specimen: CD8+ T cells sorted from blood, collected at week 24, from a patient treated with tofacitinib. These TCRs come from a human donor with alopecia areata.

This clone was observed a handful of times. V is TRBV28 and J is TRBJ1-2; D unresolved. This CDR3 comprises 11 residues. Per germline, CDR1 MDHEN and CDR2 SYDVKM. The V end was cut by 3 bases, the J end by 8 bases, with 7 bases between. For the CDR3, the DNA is TGTGCCAGCAGTTTTTCATTAGGCTACACCTTC. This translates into CASSFSLGYTF.

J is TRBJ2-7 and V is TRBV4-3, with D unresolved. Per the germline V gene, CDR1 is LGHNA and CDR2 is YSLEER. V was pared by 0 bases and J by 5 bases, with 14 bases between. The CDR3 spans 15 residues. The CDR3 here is CASSQDWEGYDEQYF. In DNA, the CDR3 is TGCGCCAGCAGCCAAGATTGGGAAGGGTACGACGAGCAGTACTTC.

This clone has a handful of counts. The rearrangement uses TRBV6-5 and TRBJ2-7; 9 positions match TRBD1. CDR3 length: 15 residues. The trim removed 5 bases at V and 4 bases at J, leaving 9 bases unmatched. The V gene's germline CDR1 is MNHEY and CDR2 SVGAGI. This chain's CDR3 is CASSVGQGRPYEQYF. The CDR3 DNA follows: TGTGCCAGCAGTGTCGGACAGGGGAGACCTTACGAGCAGTACTTC.

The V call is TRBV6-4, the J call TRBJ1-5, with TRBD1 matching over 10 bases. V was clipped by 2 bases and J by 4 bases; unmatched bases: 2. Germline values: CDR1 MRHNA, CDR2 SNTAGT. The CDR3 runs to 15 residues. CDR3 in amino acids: CASSDGTGENQPQHF. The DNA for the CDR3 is TGTGCCAGCAGTGACGGGACAGGGGAGAATCAGCCCCAGCATTTT.

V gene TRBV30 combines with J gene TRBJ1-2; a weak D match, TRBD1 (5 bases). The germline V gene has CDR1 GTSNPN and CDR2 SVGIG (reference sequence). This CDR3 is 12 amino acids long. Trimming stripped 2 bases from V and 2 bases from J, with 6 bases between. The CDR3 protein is CAWSSGNYGYTF. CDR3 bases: TGTGCCTGGAGTTCAGGGAACTATGGCTACACCTTC.

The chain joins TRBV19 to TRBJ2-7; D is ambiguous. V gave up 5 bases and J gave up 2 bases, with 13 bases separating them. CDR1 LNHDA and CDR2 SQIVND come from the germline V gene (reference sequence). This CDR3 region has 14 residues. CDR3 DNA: TGTGCCAGTAGTCCGGATGTTTCCCCCTACGAGCAGTACTTC. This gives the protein CASSPDVSPYEQYF.

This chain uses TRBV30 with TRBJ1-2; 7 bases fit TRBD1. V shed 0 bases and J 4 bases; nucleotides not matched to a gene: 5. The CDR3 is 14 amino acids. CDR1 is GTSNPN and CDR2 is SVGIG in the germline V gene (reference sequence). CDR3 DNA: TGTGCCTGGAGTGTACTCGAGGGGGCCTATGGCTACACCTTC. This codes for CAWSVLEGAYGYTF.

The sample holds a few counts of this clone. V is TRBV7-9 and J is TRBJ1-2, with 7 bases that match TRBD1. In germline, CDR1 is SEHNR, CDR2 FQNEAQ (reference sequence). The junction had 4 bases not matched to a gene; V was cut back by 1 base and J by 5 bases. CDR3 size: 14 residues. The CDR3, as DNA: TGTGCCAGCAGCTTAGGGACAGGAGGATATGGCTACACCTTC. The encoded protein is CASSLGTGGYGYTF.

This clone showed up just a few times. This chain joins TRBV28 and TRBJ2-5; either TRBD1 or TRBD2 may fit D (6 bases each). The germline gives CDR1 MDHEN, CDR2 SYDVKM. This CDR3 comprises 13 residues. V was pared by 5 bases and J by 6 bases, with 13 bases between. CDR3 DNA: TGTGCCAGCAGTCCCGGGGGCGCGAAGACCCAGTACTTC. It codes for CASSPGGAKTQYF.

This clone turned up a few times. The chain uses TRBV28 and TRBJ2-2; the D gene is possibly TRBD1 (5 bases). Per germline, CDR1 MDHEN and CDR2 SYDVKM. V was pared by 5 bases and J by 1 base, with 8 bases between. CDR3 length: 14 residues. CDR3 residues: CASSITGNTGELFF. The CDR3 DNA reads TGTGCCAGCAGTATTACAGGGAACACCGGGGAGCTGTTTTTT.

CDR3 sequence reads: CASSMGGYGYTF. CDR3 in DNA: TGTGCCAGTAGTATGGGCGGGTATGGCTACACCTTC. The chain has TRBV19 and TRBJ1-2; D uncertain. The CDR3 totals 12 residues. Trimming cost V 3 bases and J 5 bases, with 7 bases left between them. Germline CDR1 LNHDA, CDR2 SQIVND (reference sequence).

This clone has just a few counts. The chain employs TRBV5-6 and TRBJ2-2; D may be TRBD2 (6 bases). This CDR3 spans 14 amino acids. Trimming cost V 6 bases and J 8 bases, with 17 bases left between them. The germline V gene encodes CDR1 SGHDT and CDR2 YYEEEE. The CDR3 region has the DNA TGTGCCAGCACCCCGGGACTCGTATATGGGGAGCTGTTTTTT. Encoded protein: CASTPGLVYGELFF. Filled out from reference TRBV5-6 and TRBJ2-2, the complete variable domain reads DAGVTQSPTHLIKTRGQQVTLRCSPKSGHDTVSWYQQALGQGPQFIFQYYEEEERQRGNFPDRFSGHQFPNYSSELNVNALLLGDSALYLCASTPGLVYGELFFGEGSRLTVL.

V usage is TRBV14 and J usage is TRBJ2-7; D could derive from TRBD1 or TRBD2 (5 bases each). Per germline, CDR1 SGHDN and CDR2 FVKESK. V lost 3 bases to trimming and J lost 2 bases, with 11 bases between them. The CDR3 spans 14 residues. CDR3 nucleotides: TGTGCCAGCAGCCAGGGACGGGGCCCCTACGAGCAGTACTTC. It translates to CASSQGRGPYEQYF.

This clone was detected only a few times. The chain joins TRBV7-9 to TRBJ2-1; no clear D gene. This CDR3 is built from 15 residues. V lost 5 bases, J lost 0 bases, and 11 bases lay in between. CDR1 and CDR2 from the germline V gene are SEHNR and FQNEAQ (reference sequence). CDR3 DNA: TGTGCCAGCAGCCCGAACGATGGCTCCTACAATGAGCAGTTCTTC. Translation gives CASSPNDGSYNEQFF.

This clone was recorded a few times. The CDR3, as DNA: TGCGCCAGCAGCCAAGCGAGAGGAGGTTCCTACGAGCAGTACTTC. It is translated as CASSQARGGSYEQYF. V gene TRBV4-3 combines with J gene TRBJ2-7; a weak D match, TRBD2 (5 bases). CDR1 is LGHNA, CDR2 YSLEER, per germline. The CDR3 totals 15 residues. V was pared by 1 base and J by 1 base, with 11 bases between.

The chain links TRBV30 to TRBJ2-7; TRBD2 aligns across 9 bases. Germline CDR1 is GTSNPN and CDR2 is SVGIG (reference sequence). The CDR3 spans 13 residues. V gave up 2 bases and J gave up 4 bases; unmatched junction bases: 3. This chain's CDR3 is CAWSRTSAYEQYF. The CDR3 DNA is TGTGCCTGGAGTAGGACTAGCGCTTACGAGCAGTACTTC.